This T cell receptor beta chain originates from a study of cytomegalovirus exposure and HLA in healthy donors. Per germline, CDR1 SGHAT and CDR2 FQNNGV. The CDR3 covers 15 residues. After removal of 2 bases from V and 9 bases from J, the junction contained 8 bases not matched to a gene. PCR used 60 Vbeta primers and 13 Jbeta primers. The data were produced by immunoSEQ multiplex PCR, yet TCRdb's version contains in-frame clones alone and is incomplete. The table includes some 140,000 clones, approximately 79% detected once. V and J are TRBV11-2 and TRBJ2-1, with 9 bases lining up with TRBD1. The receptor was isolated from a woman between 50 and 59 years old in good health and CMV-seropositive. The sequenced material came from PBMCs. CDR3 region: CASSLRGQGKGEQFF. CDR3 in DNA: TGTGCCAGCAGCTTAAGGGGACAGGGCAAAGGTGAGCAGTTCTTC.